This T cell receptor (beta chain) was sequenced for a study of CD8 T cells in Susac syndrome. The V gene end was trimmed by 1 base and the J gene end by 4 bases; junction bases not matched to a gene: 10. CDR3 size: 17 residues. Germline lookup yields CDR1 DFQATT and CDR2 SNEGSKA (reference sequence). Those who served as multiple sclerosis controls were treatment-naive patients with stable or active relapsing-remitting disease. An input of roughly 0.5 to 1 ug of RNA was subjected to reverse transcription using random hexamers. TCRdb analysed the immunoSEQ multiplex PCR reads with MiXCR anew, one entry per CDR3 protein. The data hold about 64,000 distinct CDR3 sequences, with about 94% observed a single time.

The sample comprised CD8+ T cells from PBMCs. The J gene is TRBJ2-2, the V gene TRBV20-1, with 9 bases fitting TRBD2. The receptor was derived from a human donor with multiple sclerosis. The CDR3 DNA is TGCAGTGCTAGAGTTCCGCGGGAGGGCCGAAGCACCGGGGAGCTGTTTTTT. This translates into CSARVPREGRSTGELFF.